This T cell receptor (beta chain) was sequenced in a study of blood T cell repertoires in COVID-19. Study at large: Samples came from the United States, Italy and Spain, spanning acute and convalescent COVID-19. The analysed material was cDNA or gDNA that came from T cells, B-cell-depleted T cells, or PBMCs.

Original processing notes: Amplifying reference gene primers gave estimates of nucleated cell counts. Profiled with immunoSEQ multiplex PCR; TCRdb holds only in-frame clones, not every one. V and J calls plus clone size are reproduced from that table; the DNA served to infer D and trimming. The top ten clones hold approximately 7.2% of a sample with 250,000 to 300,000 clones, approximately 88% of them seen once. The CDR3 totals 12 residues. Germline V gene data show CDR1 as MNHEY and CDR2 as SVGEGT. With 2 bases removed from V and 13 bases from J, the gap between germline ends came to 13 bases. The origin of this receptor is a woman in her thirties who had recovered from COVID-19. Sequenced: peripheral blood. The chain links TRBV6-2 or TRBV6-3 to TRBJ2-3; maybe TRBD2 (6 bases). The CDR3 loop reads CASSYGRREKYF. As DNA, the CDR3 is TGTGCCAGCAGTTACGGGCGGAGGGAGAAGTATTTT.